The T cell receptor (beta chain) under discussion was sequenced for a study of blood T cell repertoires in COVID-19. Overall study: COVID-19 samples, acute and convalescent, were from the United States, Italy and Spain. T cells, B-cell-depleted T cells, or PBMCs supplied cDNA or gDNA.

Methods used by the authors: It was from reference gene primer amplification that nucleated cell counts were estimated. Only in-frame clones appear in the TCRdb table, and some are missing; sequencing was by immunoSEQ multiplex PCR. The V and J calls and the clone size are those of that table, but D and trimming were determined from the DNA. The sample includes 400,000 to 550,000 clones, roughly 90% of them seen just once. Note on this clone: The same CDR3 is also encoded by other DNA sequences in this sample.

Sequencing was carried out using peripheral blood. The receptor comes from a woman in her twenties or thirties with acute or convalescent COVID-19.

This CDR3 is CASSYSRLNTEAFF. CDR3 bases: TGTGCCAGCAGTTACTCGCGGCTGAACACTGAAGCTTTCTTT. This chain links TRBV6-5 with TRBJ1-1; no clear D gene. The CDR3 loop spans 14 amino acids. Germline values: CDR1 MNHEY, CDR2 SVGAGI. Trimming pared 0 bases from V and 0 bases from J, leaving 5 bases between.